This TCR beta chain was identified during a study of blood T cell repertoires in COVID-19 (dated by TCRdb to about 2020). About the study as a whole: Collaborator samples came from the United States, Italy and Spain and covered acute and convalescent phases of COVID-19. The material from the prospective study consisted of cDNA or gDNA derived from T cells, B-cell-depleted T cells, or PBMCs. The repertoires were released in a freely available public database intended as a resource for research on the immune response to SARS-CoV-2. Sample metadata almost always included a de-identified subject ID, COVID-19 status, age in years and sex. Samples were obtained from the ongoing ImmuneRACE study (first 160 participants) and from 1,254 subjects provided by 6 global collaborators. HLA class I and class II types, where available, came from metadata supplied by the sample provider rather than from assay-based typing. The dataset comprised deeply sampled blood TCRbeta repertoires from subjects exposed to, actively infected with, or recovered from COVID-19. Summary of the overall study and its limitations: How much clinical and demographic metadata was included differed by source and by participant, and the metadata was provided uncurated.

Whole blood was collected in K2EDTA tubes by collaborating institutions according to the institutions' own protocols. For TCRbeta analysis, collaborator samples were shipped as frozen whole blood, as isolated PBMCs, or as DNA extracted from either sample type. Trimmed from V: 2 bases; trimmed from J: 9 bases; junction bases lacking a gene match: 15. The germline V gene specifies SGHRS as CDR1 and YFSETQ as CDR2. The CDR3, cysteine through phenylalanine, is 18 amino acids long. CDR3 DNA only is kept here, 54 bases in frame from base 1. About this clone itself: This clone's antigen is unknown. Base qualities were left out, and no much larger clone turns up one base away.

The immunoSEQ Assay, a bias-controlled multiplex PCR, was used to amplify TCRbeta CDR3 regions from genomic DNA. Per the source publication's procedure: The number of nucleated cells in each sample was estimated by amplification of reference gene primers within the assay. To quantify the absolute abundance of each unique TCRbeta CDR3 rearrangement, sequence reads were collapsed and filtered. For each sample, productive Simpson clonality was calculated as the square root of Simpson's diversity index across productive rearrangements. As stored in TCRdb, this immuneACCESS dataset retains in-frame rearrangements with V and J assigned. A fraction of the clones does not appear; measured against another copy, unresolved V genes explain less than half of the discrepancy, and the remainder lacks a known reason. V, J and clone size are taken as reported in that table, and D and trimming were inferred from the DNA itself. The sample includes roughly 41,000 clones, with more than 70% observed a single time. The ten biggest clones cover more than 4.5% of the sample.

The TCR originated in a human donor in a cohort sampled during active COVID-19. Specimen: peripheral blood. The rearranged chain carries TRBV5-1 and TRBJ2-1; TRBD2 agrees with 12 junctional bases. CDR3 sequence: CASSFGAASGRASSEQFF. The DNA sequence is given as TGCGCCAGCAGCTTTGGTGCCGCTAGCGGGAGGGCCTCAAGTGAGCAGTTCTTC.